The 17 T cell receptor beta chains below were found in one sample sequenced in a study of CD8 T cells in ankylosing spondylitis. TCRdb reprocessed the 5' RACE reads with MiXCR, giving one entry per CDR3 protein. The table lists 250,000 to 400,000 distinct CDR3 sequences, 11% of them singletons. The source material was blood, either unsorted or a sorted T cell fraction (not recorded which). Receptors originate from a female donor with ankylosing spondylitis or in good health (not recorded which).

V is TRBV7-2 and J is TRBJ1-5; D gene unclear. Trimming pared 2 bases from V and 5 bases from J, leaving 10 bases between. Per germline, CDR1 SGHTA and CDR2 FQGNSA. The CDR3 runs 14 residues. Here the CDR3 DNA reads TGTGCCAGCAGCTTAAGTAGGTTATATCAGCCCCAGCATTTT. Translation gives CASSLSRLYQPQHF.

This clonotype has a handful of counts. The V and J genes are TRBV20-1 and TRBJ1-1; no clear D. This CDR3 has 15 residues. Germline CDR1 DFQATT, CDR2 SNEGSKA (reference sequence). With 0 bases removed from V and 4 bases from J, the gap between germline ends came to 15 bases. The CDR3 region has the DNA TGCAGTGCTAGAGATCTACACTCCGGGGTCACTGAAGCTTTCTTT. Its protein product is CSARDLHSGVTEAFF.

The table lists this clonotype with many counts. The chain uses TRBV11-1 and TRBJ1-5; tentatively, D is TRBD1 (6 bases). Germline lookup yields CDR1 SGHAT and CDR2 FQDESV (reference sequence). The CDR3 runs to 15 residues. Trimming removed 1 base at V and 4 bases at J, with 11 bases between. As DNA, the CDR3 is TGTGCCAGCAGCTTAGTGGCAGGGGCAAATCAGCCCCAGCATTTT. Translated: CASSLVAGANQPQHF. Filled out from reference TRBV11-1 and TRBJ1-5, the complete variable domain reads EAEVAQSPRYKITEKSQAVAFWCDPISGHATLYWYRQILGQGPELLVQFQDESVVDDSQLPKDRFSAERLKGVDSTLKIQPAELGDSAMYLCASSLVAGANQPQHFGDGTRLSIL.

This clonotype was detected only a few times. The rearrangement links TRBV15 to TRBJ2-1, with a weak D call TRBD1 (6 bases). The CDR3 contains 15 residues. The V and J ends lost 3 bases and 7 bases respectively, with 16 bases between them. The germline gives CDR1 LNHNV, CDR2 YYDKDF (reference sequence). CDR3 sequence (DNA): TGTGCCACCAGCAGGCCCGGAGGACAGACGAATGAGCAGTTCTTC. Translating gives CATSRPGGQTNEQFF.

This clonotype was picked up many times. This chain connects TRBV29-1 to TRBJ1-2, with D tentatively TRBD1 (5 bases). V lost 3 bases and J lost 8, with 10 bases in between. The CDR3 covers 11 residues. Germline CDR1 is SQVTM and CDR2 is ANQGSEA. This CDR3 reads CSVDQGGGYTF. The CDR3 DNA is TGCAGCGTTGACCAGGGAGGGGGCTACACCTTC.

This clonotype was counted at least ten times. The rearrangement joins TRBV6-2 or TRBV6-3 to TRBJ2-7; possibly TRBD2 for D (5 bases). V lost 6 bases and J lost 5, with 14 bases in between. This CDR3 contains 13 residues. The germline V gene encodes CDR1 MNHEY and CDR2 SVGEGT. The CDR3, as DNA: TGTGCCAGCAGCTCTGCGGACGGGGACGAGCAGTACTTC. Translating gives CASSSADGDEQYF.

This clonotype occurred a few times. CDR3 in DNA: TGTGCCAGTAGACTCCCCGGGACACGTATAGCCAAAAACATTCAGTACTTC. Amino acids: CASRLPGTRIAKNIQYF. The chain couples TRBV19 to TRBJ2-4; a weak D match, TRBD1 (6 bases). The CDR3 has 17 amino acids. CDR1 LNHDA and CDR2 SQIVND come from the germline V gene (reference sequence). Trimming left V 6 bases short and J 0 bases short, with 18 bases between.

This clonotype showed up just a few times. This chain connects TRBV25-1 to TRBJ2-1; 7 nucleotides match TRBD1. Germline CDR1 and CDR2: MGHDK and SYGVNS. The CDR3 is 15 residues long. The V and J ends lost 6 bases and 5 bases, in that order; junction bases with no gene match: 10. For the CDR3, the DNA is TGTGCCAGCAGAAAGACAGGGATTTCCGACAATGAGCAGTTCTTC. Its protein is CASRKTGISDNEQFF.

This clonotype came up many times. This rearrangement joins TRBV20-1 to TRBJ2-2, with 12 nucleotides matching TRBD2. V trimming: 5 bases; J trimming: 7 bases; junction bases outside the gene matches: 11. CDR1 and CDR2 (germline): DFQATT, SNEGSKA (reference sequence). The CDR3 spans 16 residues. Here the CDR3 reads CSAHVTSGGFGGELFF. The CDR3 region has the DNA TGCAGTGCTCACGTTACTAGCGGGGGGTTTGGCGGGGAGCTGTTTTTT.

This clonotype was detected ten times or more. The V call is TRBV20-1, the J call TRBJ2-3; 8 bases are shared with TRBD1. Germline CDR1 and CDR2: DFQATT and SNEGSKA (reference sequence). This CDR3 comprises 15 residues. Trimming cost V 2 bases and J 6 bases; bases outside gene matches: 10. CDR3 coding DNA: TGCAGTGCTAGAAACCCCACAGGGGGTGGGGATACGCAGTATTTT. Residues: CSARNPTGGGDTQYF.

The chain carries TRBV5-5 and TRBJ2-7; D is uncertain. The CDR3 totals 13 residues. Trimming took 0 bases from V and 6 from J, leaving 10 bases between them. Germline CDR1 is SGHKS and CDR2 is YYEKEE (reference sequence). The CDR3 loop is CASSLGWSSEQYF. The CDR3 DNA reads TGTGCCAGCAGCTTGGGTTGGAGTTCCGAGCAGTACTTC.

This clonotype was counted many times. V usage is TRBV20-1 and J usage is TRBJ1-4, with D unclear. Germline CDR1 reads DFQATT; CDR2 reads SNEGSKA (reference sequence). Trimming took off 3 bases at V and 0 bases at J, with 11 bases between the two ends. The CDR3 covers 15 residues. The chain's CDR3 is CSASASQSTNEKLFF. The CDR3, as DNA: TGCAGTGCTAGCGCCAGCCAATCAACTAATGAAAAACTGTTTTTT.

The sample holds many counts of this clonotype. V and J are TRBV20-1 and TRBJ1-6; the D gene is possibly TRBD1 (6 bases). CDR1 DFQATT and CDR2 SNEGSKA come from the germline V gene (reference sequence). The CDR3 extends over 14 amino acids. Deletions cut 5 bases from V and 4 bases from J, with 12 bases between. CDR3 region: CSASPTGYNSPLHF. CDR3 in DNA: TGCAGTGCTTCGCCGACAGGTTATAATTCACCCCTCCACTTT.

V usage is TRBV20-1 and J usage is TRBJ2-5; 12 bases map to TRBD2. The V gene end was trimmed by 3 bases and the J gene end by 5 bases; junction bases not matched to a gene: 7. Per germline, CDR1 DFQATT and CDR2 SNEGSKA (reference sequence). The CDR3 contains 15 residues. CDR3 protein: CSARATSGRMETQYF. CDR3 sequence (DNA): TGCAGTGCTAGGGCTACTAGCGGGAGGATGGAGACCCAGTACTTC.

This clonotype was seen many times. This chain joins TRBV6-5 and TRBJ2-2; D gene uncertain. Trimming stripped 2 bases from V and 1 base from J, with 8 bases between. Germline assignment: CDR1 MNHEY and CDR2 SVGAGI. CDR3 length equals 15 residues. The CDR3 nucleotides are TGTGCCAGCAGTTACGGTTCCCTGAACACCGGGGAGCTGTTTTTT. Translating it yields CASSYGSLNTGELFF.

This rearrangement joins TRBV10-3 to TRBJ2-1, with 11 bases that match TRBD1. The CDR3 is 14 residues long. V was clipped by 7 bases and J by 8 bases; unmatched bases: 7. Germline assignment: CDR1 ENHRY and CDR2 SYGVKD. CDR3 sequence (DNA): TGTGCCATCACCCCGGGACAGGGGGTCGATGAGCAGTTCTTC. Translating gives CAITPGQGVDEQFF.

The CDR3: CASSPRGGKRVEQFF. CDR3 DNA: TGTGCCAGTAGTCCCCGGGGGGGGAAAAGGGTTGAGCAGTTCTTC. The V and J genes are TRBV19 and TRBJ2-1; 8 bases line up with TRBD2. CDR1 is LNHDA, CDR2 SQIVND, per germline (reference sequence). J gave up 9 bases and V 5 bases, and 12 bases lay outside the gene matches. This CDR3 contains 15 residues.